The subject of this entry is one T cell receptor (beta chain). These data are taken from a study of patients and donors after allogeneic stem cell transplantation. Each CDR3 protein is one row after TCRdb ran MiXCR on the RT-PCR reads. The data show some 960,000 distinct CDR3 sequences, under 20% seen once. V was cut by 1 base and J by 7 bases, with 7 bases left in between. The CDR3 runs 13 residues. The germline CDR1 and CDR2 sequences are MGHRA and YSYEKL. V gene TRBV4-1 combines with J gene TRBJ2-2, with D hard to call. The clonotype was recovered from a human donor who was either an allogeneic HSCT recipient or a stem cell or donor lymphocyte infusion donor (not recorded which). It is not recorded whose cells these are; they may come from a transplant donor. Input material: blood, either unsorted or a sorted T cell fraction (not recorded which). In DNA, the CDR3 is TGCGCCAGCAGCCAAGTTGGGAACGGGGAGCTGTTTTTT. It encodes CASSQVGNGELFF.